Below, 28 T cell receptor beta chains from the same sample are listed, as sequenced in a study of monozygotic twins with inflammatory bowel disease. After re-calling the 5' RACE reads, TCRdb lists one entry per CDR3 protein, DNA absent. The sample holds more than 120,000 distinct CDR3 sequences. Sequenced sample: blood. Every receptor here comes from a human donor with ulcerative colitis or Crohn's disease, or a healthy co-twin of an affected twin (not recorded which).

The V gene is TRBV11-2, the J gene TRBJ2-5; the TCRdb D gene call, TRBD1, has no DNA to confirm it. This CDR3 comprises 13 residues. Per the germline V gene, CDR1 is SGHAT and CDR2 is FQNNGV. The CDR3 loop is CASRGQGAETQYF.

The rearrangement uses TRBV6-1 and TRBJ2-7. This CDR3 has 14 residues. Germline CDR1 reads MNHNS; CDR2 reads SASEGT. CDR3 loop: CASRDSKPFYEQYF.

V gene TRBV20-1 combines with J gene TRBJ2-1; TCRdb outputs TRBD1, but without DNA this stays unchecked. The CDR3 length is 14 residues. CDR1 DFQATT and CDR2 SNEGSKA come from the germline V gene (reference sequence). The CDR3 loop reads CSARISSPLDEQFF.

V is TRBV30 and J is TRBJ2-1; the D gene TCRdb calls, TRBD2, cannot be checked with no DNA. CDR1 GTSNPN and CDR2 SVGIG come from the germline V gene (reference sequence). The CDR3 has 13 residues. CDR3: CAWGTRSYNEQFF.

V usage is TRBV13 and J usage is TRBJ2-7. In germline, CDR1 is PRHDT, CDR2 FYEKMQ (reference sequence). The CDR3 runs to 11 residues. CDR3 in amino acids: CASSSAYEQYF.

V usage is TRBV6-5 and J usage is TRBJ1-1. Germline CDR1 MNHEY, CDR2 SVGAGI. This CDR3 is 13 amino acids long. The CDR3 here is CASSGTRRTEAFF.

This chain connects TRBV20-1 to TRBJ2-1; there is no DNA to check the TCRdb D call of TRBD2. The CDR3 covers 15 residues. Germline V CDR1 and CDR2: DFQATT, SNEGSKA (reference sequence). CDR3: CSARGWLAGGNEQFF.

This rearrangement joins TRBV24-1 to TRBJ2-4; TCRdb's D call of TRBD1 is untestable without DNA. The CDR3 runs to 13 residues. In germline, CDR1 is KGHDR, CDR2 SFDVKD. CDR3 in amino acids: CATSEQGENIQYF.

The J gene is TRBJ1-4, the V gene TRBV7-2; TCRdb names TRBD1, which stays unverified in the absence of DNA. Germline CDR1 reads SGHTA; CDR2 reads FQGNSA. This CDR3 region has 16 residues. CDR3 residues: CASSLGATGFGEKLFF.

The V gene is TRBV11-3, the J gene TRBJ2-1; the TCRdb D gene call, TRBD2, has no DNA to confirm it. Germline lookup yields CDR1 SGHNT and CDR2 YENEEA. The CDR3 sequence is 18 residues long. The CDR3 loop is CASSQGWASGGTDNEQFF.

The chain links TRBV27 to TRBJ2-7; TCRdb calls TRBD1, which cannot be checked without DNA. The germline CDR1 and CDR2 sequences are MNHEY and SMNVEV (reference sequence). The CDR3 runs 16 residues. The chain's CDR3 is CASSPTTGTPNYEQYF.

V is TRBV20-1 and J is TRBJ1-1. The CDR3 totals 13 residues. CDR1 is DFQATT and CDR2 is SNEGSKA in the germline V gene (reference sequence). The CDR3 here is CSARDLGSTEAFF.

The V gene is TRBV20-1, the J gene TRBJ2-2; there is no DNA to check the TCRdb D call of TRBD1. Germline CDR1 DFQATT, CDR2 SNEGSKA (reference sequence). CDR3 size: 16 residues. CDR3 sequence: CSARVSRQSNTGELFF.

V usage is TRBV6-2 or TRBV6-3 and J usage is TRBJ1-2. The CDR3 covers 20 residues. Germline values: CDR1 MNHEY, CDR2 SVGEGT. The CDR3 here is CASSYSGVKGTPRDNYGYTF.

This CDR3 reads CASSLGGGAQRTDTQYF. The rearrangement joins TRBV11-2 to TRBJ2-3; as DNA is missing, the TRBD1 call by TCRdb cannot be tested. This CDR3 is 17 amino acids long. The germline V gene has CDR1 SGHAT and CDR2 FQNNGV.

The rearrangement joins TRBV6-5 to TRBJ1-3; checking the TCRdb D call of TRBD1 is not possible without DNA. Germline CDR1 reads MNHEY; CDR2 reads SVGAGI. The CDR3 runs 16 residues. CDR3 protein: CASRPQGKGTGNTIYF.

The chain links TRBV7-2 to TRBJ1-4; the TCRdb D gene call, TRBD1, has no DNA to confirm it. This CDR3 region has 14 residues. Germline V CDR1 and CDR2: SGHTA, FQGNSA. The CDR3 protein is CASSRQGTNEKLFF.

The CDR3 sequence is CASSLYRVSDTQYF. This chain connects TRBV5-1 to TRBJ2-3; TCRdb's D call, TRBD1, is unchecked because there is no DNA. This CDR3 comprises 14 residues. Germline V CDR1 and CDR2: SGHRS, YFSETQ.

The genes are TRBV7-9 and TRBJ1-1; there is no DNA to check the TCRdb D call of TRBD1. This CDR3 comprises 14 residues. Germline V CDR1 and CDR2: SEHNR, FQNEAQ (reference sequence). CDR3 in amino acids: CASSATGLNTEAFF.

The V call is TRBV5-5, the J call TRBJ2-1; lacking DNA, the TRBD1 call made by TCRdb goes unchecked. The CDR3 totals 16 residues. The V gene's germline CDR1 is SGHKS and CDR2 YYEKEE (reference sequence). The CDR3 here is CASSLAGTGYYNEQFF.

The V gene is TRBV20-1, the J gene TRBJ1-5; TCRdb indicates TRBD1, and absent DNA this call remains unverified. Germline V gene data show CDR1 as DFQATT and CDR2 as SNEGSKA (reference sequence). The CDR3 loop spans 14 amino acids. The CDR3 here is CSALYRGAGQPQHF.

The rearrangement uses TRBV7-6 and TRBJ2-5; the TCRdb D gene call, TRBD2, has no DNA to confirm it. Germline V gives CDR1 SGHVS, CDR2 FNYEAQ. The CDR3 covers 16 residues. CDR3 protein: CASSLGGLAGAETQYF.

This chain joins TRBV7-2 and TRBJ2-5; TCRdb's assignment of TRBD1 cannot be checked, as there is no DNA. Germline V gene data show CDR1 as SGHTA and CDR2 as FQGNSA. This CDR3 region has 11 residues. The CDR3 is CASSFGGTQYF. Combining the CDR3 with reference TRBV7-2 and TRBJ2-5 gives the whole variable domain GAGVSQSPSNKVTEKGKDVELRCDPISGHTALYWYRQSLGQGLEFLIYFQGNSAPDKSGLPSDRFSAERTGGSVSTLTIQRTQQEDSAVYLCASSFGGTQYFGPGTRLLVL.

The chain employs TRBV6-1 and TRBJ2-7. The CDR3 extends over 15 amino acids. Looked up from germline, CDR1 is MNHNS and CDR2 is SASEGT. CDR3 loop: CASTIQVGLSYEQYF.

The V gene is TRBV18, the J gene TRBJ2-1; lacking DNA, the TRBD1 call made by TCRdb goes unchecked. CDR1 is KGHSH, CDR2 LQKENI, per germline. The CDR3 spans 19 residues. The CDR3 loop is CASSPRRQRLQSSYNEQFF.

The CDR3: CASSPAGLAGGYEQFF. The chain carries TRBV18 and TRBJ2-1; TCRdb calls TRBD2, which cannot be checked without DNA. CDR1 and CDR2 from the germline V gene are KGHSH and LQKENI. This CDR3 contains 16 residues.

The chain links TRBV20-1 to TRBJ2-1; TCRdb names TRBD2, which stays unverified in the absence of DNA. The CDR3 spans 15 residues. Germline CDR1 and CDR2: DFQATT and SNEGSKA (reference sequence). The CDR3 loop reads CSRSGGASLYNEQFF.

The chain combines TRBV4-3 with TRBJ1-1; checking the TCRdb D call of TRBD1 is not possible without DNA. The CDR3 is 20 amino acids. CDR1 and CDR2 from the germline V gene are LGHNA and YSLEER. The CDR3 sequence is CASSQDESLPKMTANTEAFF.